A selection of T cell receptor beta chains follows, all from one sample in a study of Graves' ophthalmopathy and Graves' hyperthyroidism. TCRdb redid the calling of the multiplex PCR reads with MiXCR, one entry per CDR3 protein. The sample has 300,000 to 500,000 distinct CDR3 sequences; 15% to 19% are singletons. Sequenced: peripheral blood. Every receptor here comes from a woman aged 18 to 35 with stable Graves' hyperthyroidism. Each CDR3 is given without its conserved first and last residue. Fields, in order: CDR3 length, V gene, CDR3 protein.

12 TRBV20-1 SARASRGYTEAF
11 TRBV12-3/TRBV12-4 ASSLDRVLGYT
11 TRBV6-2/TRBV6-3 ASSTGTGYGYT
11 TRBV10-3 AISESGPHEQY
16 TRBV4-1 ASSPGPGQGDYNSPLH
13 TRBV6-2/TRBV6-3 ASSELTAGANVLT
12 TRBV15 ATGPTGHGTEAF
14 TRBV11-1 ASSLLSQGVTGELF
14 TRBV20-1 SARETGPRGNQPQH
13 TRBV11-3 ASSSGDKRVGTQY
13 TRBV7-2 ASSLARRAGETKY
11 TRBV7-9 ASSFTVLETQY
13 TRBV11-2 ASSLQSGSTDTQY
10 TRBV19 ASNYRNYGYT
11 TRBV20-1 SATGTGDTEAF
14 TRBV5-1 ASSDLQGGPSYEQY
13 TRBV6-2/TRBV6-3 ASSYSKRGNTEAF
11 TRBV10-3 ATNPRGADEQY
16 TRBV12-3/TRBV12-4 ASSPAPGGGQGAYEQY
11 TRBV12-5 ASGLGPLTEAF
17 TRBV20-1 SARDPGFRRGKTGNTIY
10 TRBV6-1 ASSTDRREAF
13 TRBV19 ASSRGLARQETQY
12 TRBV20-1 SAPSGGLRETQY
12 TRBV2 ASRTGTSDHEQY
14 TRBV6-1 ASNYPFGTLNTEAF
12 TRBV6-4 ASSAGPITGELF
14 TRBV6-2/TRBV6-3 ASSYAPATGGYGYT
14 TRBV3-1 ASSQDITDSRETQY
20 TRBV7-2 ASSTIWRGQRNTSGGAKTQY
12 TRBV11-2 ASSLGRLGSPLH
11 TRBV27 ASSLIANQPQH
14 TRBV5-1 ASSLEQGTYQETQY
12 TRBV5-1 ASSLSQGGYGYT
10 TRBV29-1 SVEIRGYGYT
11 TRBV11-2 ASSSTPFYEQY
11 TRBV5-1 ASSLSSTGELF
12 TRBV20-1 SARDVTRVETQY
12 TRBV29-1 SAINPGENYGYT
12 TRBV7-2 ASSRKTSSYEQY
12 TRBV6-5 ASSYETHPYEQY
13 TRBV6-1 ASTERGVVNQPQH
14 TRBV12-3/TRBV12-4 ASTRGGGDINYGYT
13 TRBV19 ASSPPGRWNTEAF
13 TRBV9 ASSSQGASTDTQY
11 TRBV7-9 ASSQMWNTEAF
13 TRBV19 ASESQDRGNSPLH
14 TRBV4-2 ASSQGGQGADYGYT
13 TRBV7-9 ASSLGIAVSYEQY
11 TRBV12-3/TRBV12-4 ASSLKTQNIQY